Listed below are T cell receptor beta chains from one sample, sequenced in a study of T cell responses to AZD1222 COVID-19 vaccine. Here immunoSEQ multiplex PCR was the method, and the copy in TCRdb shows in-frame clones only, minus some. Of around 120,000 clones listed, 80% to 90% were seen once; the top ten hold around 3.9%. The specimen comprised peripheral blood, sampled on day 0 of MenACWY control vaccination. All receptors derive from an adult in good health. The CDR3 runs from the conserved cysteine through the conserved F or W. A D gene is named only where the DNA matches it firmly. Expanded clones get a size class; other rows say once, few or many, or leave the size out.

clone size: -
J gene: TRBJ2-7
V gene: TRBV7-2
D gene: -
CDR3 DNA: TGTGCCAGCAGCCCCAGGGCAGCCTACGAGCAGTACTTC
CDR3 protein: CASSPRAAYEQYF

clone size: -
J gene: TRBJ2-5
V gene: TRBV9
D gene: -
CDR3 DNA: TGTGCCAGCAGCAATTTTGACCTTAGCGAGACCCAGTACTTC
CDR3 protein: CASSNFDLSETQYF

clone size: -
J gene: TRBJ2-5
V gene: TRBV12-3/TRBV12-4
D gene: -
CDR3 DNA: TGTGCCAGCAGTTTGGAGGGGACCCAGTACTTC
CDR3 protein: CASSLEGTQYF

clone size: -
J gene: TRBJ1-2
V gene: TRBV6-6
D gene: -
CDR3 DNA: TGTGCCAGCAGAGCACAGGGAACCTATGGCTACACCTTC
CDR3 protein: CASRAQGTYGYTF

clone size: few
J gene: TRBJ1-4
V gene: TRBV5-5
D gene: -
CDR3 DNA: TGTGCCAGCAGCTTTCGGGGGCAAGGTGAAAAACTGTTTTTT
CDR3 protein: CASSFRGQGEKLFF

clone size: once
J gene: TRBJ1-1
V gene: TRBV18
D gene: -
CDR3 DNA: TGTGCCAGCTCACCGGGAGGTACTAGTGGGACCACTGAAGCTTTCTTT
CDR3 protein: CASSPGGTSGTTEAFF

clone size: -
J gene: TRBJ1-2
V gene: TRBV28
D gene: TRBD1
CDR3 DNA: TGTGCCAGCAGTTTTCGACAGGGCAATGGCTACACCTTC
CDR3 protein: CASSFRQGNGYTF

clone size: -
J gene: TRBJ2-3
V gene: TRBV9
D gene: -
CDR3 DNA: TGTGCCAGCAGCGTAGAAGCCGGAGAGCAAGATACGCAGTATTTT
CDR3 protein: CASSVEAGEQDTQYF

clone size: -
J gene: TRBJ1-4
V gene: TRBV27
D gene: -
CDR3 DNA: TGTGCCAGCAGTTACCGGTCGGGTGTAGAGGTAGAACTGTTTTTT
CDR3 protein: CASSYRSGVEVELFF

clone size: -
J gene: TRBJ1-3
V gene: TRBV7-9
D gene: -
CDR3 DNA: TGTGCCAGCAGCTCGGAGGAGACTTACTCTGGAAACACCATATATTTT
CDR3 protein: CASSSEETYSGNTIYF

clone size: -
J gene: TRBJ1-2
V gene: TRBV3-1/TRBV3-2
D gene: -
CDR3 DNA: TGTGCCAGCAGCCGCCAGGGGTTTGGCTACACCTTC
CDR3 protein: CASSRQGFGYTF

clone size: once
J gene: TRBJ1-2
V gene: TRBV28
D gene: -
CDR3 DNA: TGTGCCACCGACAAAGGTCAAGGCTACACCTTC
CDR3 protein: CATDKGQGYTF

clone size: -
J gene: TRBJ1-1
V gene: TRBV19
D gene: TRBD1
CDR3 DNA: TGTGCCAGTTCCCGCCGGACAGGTAATCAGAACACTGAAGCTTTCTTT
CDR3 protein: CASSRRTGNQNTEAFF

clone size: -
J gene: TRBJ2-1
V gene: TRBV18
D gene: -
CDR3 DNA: TGTGCCAGCTCACCACCGGGGGTCGCCTCCTACAATGAGCAGTTCTTC
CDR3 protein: CASSPPGVASYNEQFF

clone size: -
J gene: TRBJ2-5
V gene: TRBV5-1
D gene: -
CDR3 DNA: TGCGCCAGCAGCACCGGACCATACCAAGGCACCCAGTACTTC
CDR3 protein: CASSTGPYQGTQYF

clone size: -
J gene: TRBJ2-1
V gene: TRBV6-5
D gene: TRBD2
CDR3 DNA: TGTGCCAGCAGCCGGGGACTAGCACAGGACAATGAGCAGTTCTTC
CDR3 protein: CASSRGLAQDNEQFF

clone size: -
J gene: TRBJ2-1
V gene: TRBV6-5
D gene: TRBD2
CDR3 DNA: TGTGCCAGCAGATCAACTAGCGGGGGGATACAGTTCTTC
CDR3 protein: CASRSTSGGIQFF

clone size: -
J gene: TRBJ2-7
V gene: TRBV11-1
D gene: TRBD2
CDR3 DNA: TGTGCCAGCAGCTGGACTAGCGGGGCCTACGAGCAGTACTTC
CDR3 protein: CASSWTSGAYEQYF

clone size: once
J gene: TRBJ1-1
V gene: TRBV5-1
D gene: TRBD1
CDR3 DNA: TGCGCCAGCAGCCGAAACAGGGGGGACACTGAAGCTTTCTTT
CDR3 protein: CASSRNRGDTEAFF

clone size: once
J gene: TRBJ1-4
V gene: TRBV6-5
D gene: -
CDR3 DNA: TGTGCCAGCAGCCAGAGGAATGAAAAACTGTTTTTT
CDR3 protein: CASSQRNEKLFF

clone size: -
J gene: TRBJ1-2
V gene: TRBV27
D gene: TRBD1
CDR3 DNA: TGTGCCAGCAGTTCGACAGGGGGCTTTATAGGAGGCTACACCTTC
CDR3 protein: CASSSTGGFIGGYTF

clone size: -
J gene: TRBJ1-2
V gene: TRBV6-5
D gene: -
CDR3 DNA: TGTGCCAGCAGTTACCGACGGGGGGGAGTGCATGGCTACACCTTC
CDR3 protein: CASSYRRGGVHGYTF

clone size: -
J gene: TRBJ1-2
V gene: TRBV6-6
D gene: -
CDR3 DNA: TGTGCAAGCTGCCCGGGGTACTATGGCTACACCTTC
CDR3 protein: CASCPGYYGYTF

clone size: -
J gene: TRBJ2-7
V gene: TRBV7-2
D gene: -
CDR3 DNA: TGTGCCAGCAGCTACCGGAGGGCCTACGAGCAGTACTTC
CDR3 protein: CASSYRRAYEQYF

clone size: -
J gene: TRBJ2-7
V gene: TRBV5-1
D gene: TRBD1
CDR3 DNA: TGCGCCAGCACCTCATCAGGGGGCTCCTACGAGCAGTACTTC
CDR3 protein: CASTSSGGSYEQYF

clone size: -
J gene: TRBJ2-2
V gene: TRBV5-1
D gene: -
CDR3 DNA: TGCGCCAGCAGCTTGGAGGGGCGGGGGAACACCGGGGAGCTGTTTTTT
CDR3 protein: CASSLEGRGNTGELFF

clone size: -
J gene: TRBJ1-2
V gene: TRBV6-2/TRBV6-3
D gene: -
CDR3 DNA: TGTGCCAGCAGTTACTCCAGGGAGTCTAACTATGGCTACACCTTC
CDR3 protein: CASSYSRESNYGYTF

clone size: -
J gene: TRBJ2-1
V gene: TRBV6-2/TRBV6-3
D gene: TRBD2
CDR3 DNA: TGTGCCAGCAGTCAGGCTAGCGGGGGGAGGGATGAGCAGTTCTTC
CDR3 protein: CASSQASGGRDEQFF

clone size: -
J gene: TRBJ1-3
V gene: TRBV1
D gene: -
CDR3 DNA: TGCACCAGCAGCCAAGATGGTCAGGGAAACACCATATATTTT
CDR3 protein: CTSSQDGQGNTIYF

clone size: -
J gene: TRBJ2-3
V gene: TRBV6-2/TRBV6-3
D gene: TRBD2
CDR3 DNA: TGTGCCAGCAGCACCGGGGGGGGCTCTAGCACAGATACGCAGTATTTT
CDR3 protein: CASSTGGGSSTDTQYF

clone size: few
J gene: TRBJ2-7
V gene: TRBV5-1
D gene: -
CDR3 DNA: TGCGCCAGCAGCTTGGTGGCGTCTGGCGACGAGCAGTACTTC
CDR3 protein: CASSLVASGDEQYF

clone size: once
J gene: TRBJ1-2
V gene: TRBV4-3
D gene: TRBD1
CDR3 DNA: TGCGCCAGCAGCCAAGTGGGGACAGGGAACTATGGCTACACCTTC
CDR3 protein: CASSQVGTGNYGYTF

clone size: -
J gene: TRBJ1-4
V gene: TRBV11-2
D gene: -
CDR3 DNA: TGTGCCAGCAGCTTAGATGGCAATGAAAAACTGTTTTTT
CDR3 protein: CASSLDGNEKLFF

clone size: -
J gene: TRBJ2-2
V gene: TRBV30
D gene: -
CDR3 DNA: TGTGCCTGGCAAATTACGAACACCGGGGAGCTGTTTTTT
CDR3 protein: CAWQITNTGELFF

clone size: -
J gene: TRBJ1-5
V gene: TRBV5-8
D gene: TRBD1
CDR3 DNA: TGTGCCAGCAGCGAACAGGGGGCCTTCTCCAGCGTTCGCCAGCCCCAGCATTTT
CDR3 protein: CASSEQGAFSSVRQPQHF

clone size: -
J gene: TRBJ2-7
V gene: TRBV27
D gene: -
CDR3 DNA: TGTGCCACCATGTATTACTACGAGCAGTACTTC
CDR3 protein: CATMYYYEQYF

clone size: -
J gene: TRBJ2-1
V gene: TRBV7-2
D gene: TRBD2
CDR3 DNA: TGTGCCAGCAGCTTAGTTCCCACCAGCGGGGGGGTCAATGAGCAGTTCTTC
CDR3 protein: CASSLVPTSGGVNEQFF

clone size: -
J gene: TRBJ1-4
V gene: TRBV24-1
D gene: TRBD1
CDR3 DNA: TGTGCCACCAGTGAAGCCGGGACAGGGGCTAATGAAAAACTGTTTTTT
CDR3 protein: CATSEAGTGANEKLFF

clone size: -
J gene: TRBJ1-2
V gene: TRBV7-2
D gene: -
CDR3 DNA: TGTGCCAGCAGCCCCAACGGACCGTCGTATGGCTACACCTTC
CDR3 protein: CASSPNGPSYGYTF

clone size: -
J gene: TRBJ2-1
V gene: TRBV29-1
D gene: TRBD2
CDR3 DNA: TGCAGCGTTTTCGTGACTAGCGGGTTCGGGCAGTTCTTC
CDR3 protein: CSVFVTSGFGQFF

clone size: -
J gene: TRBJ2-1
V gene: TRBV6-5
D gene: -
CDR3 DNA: TGTGCCAGCAGGAGAGGGAATAGGGATGAGCAGTTCTTC
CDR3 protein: CASRRGNRDEQFF

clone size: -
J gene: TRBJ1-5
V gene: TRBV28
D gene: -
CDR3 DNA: TGTGCCAGCAGTCCGGGACATCCTCAGCCCCAGCATTTT
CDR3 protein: CASSPGHPQPQHF

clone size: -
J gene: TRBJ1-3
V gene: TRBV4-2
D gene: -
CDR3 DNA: TGTGCCAGCAGCCAAAGCGGCTCTGGAAACACCATATATTTT
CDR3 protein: CASSQSGSGNTIYF

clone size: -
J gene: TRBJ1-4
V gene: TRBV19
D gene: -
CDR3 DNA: TGTGCCAGTAGCTCGATCCGGGAGAGTAATGAAAAACTGTTTTTT
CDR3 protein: CASSSIRESNEKLFF

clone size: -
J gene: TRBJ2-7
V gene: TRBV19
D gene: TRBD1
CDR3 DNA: TGTGCCAGTAGTATACAAGGGGGCGGTTACGAGCAGTACTTC
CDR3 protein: CASSIQGGGYEQYF

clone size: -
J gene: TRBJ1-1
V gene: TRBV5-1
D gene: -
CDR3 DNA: TGCGCCAGCAGCTTGGGGCTCGGGCAGGAAAACACTGAAGCTTTCTTT
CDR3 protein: CASSLGLGQENTEAFF

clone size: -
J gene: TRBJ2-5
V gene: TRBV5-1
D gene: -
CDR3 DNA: TGCGCCAGCAGCTACAACCAGGGGACCCAGTACTTC
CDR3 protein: CASSYNQGTQYF

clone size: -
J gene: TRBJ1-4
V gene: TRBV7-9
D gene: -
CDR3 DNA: TGTGCCAGCAGCACGTCAGGGCGGGTGCGTGAAAAACTGTTTTTT
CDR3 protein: CASSTSGRVREKLFF

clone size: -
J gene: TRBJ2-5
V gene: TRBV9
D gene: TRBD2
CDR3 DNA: TGTGCCAGCAGCGTTACTAGCGGGGGGGTGGAGACCCAGTACTTC
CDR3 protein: CASSVTSGGVETQYF

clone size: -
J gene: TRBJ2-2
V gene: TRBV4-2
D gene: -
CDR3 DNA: TGTGCCAGCAGCCAAGTGCAGGGGAACACCGGGGAGCTGTTTTTT
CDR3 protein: CASSQVQGNTGELFF

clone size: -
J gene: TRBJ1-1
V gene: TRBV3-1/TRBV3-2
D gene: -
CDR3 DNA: TGTGCCAGCAGCCCGAGAATACAGGGCGGTGAAGCTTTCTTT
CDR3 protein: CASSPRIQGGEAFF

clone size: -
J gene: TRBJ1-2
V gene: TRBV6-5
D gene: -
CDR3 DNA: TGTGCCAGCAGCCTCGGGGGCAGGGGCTATGGCTACACCTTC
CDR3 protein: CASSLGGRGYGYTF

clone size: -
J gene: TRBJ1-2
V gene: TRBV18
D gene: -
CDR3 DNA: TGTGCCAGCTCACCACCGGGGCAGGTGCGACGAAATGGCTACACCTTC
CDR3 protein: CASSPPGQVRRNGYTF

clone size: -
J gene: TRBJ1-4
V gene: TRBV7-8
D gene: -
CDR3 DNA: TGTGCCAGCAGCTCTGTCGTTTTAGGGACTGCAACTAATGAAAAACTGTTTTTT
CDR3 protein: CASSSVVLGTATNEKLFF

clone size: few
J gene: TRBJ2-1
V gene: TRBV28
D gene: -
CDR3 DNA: TGTGCCAGCAGAAAAGGGGGAAGCTCCTACAATGAGCAGTTCTTC
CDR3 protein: CASRKGGSSYNEQFF

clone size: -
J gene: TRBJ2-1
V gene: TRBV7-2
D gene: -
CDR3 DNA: TGTGCCAGCAGCTCAACCCCGGGTCTGCAGGGGGGTGAGCAGTTCTTC
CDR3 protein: CASSSTPGLQGGEQFF

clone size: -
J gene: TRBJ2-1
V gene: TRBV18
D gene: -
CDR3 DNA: TGTGCCAGCTCACCACCGGGGGGGGGCCCGAACAATGAGCAGTTCTTC
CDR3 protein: CASSPPGGGPNNEQFF